This TCR beta chain came from a study of sequential checkpoint blockade in melanoma. As for the study in general: Arm A got nivolumab then ipilimumab; arm B the reverse, 1:1. Both treatment sequences were followed by maintenance nivolumab.

V dropped 5 bases and J dropped 2 bases, with 14 bases sitting between them. The CDR3 runs to 15 residues. Germline CDR1 is SNHLY and CDR2 is FYNNEI. Method: immunoSEQ multiplex PCR; TCRdb's copy keeps in-frame clones and lacks some. The sample includes about 12,000 clones, about 80% of them seen just once. The sample's treatment: randomized to nivolumab then ipilimumab (arm A) or the reverse (arm B). DNA-damaging chemotherapy had not been given to any patient beforehand. The V gene is TRBV2, the J gene TRBJ2-3; possibly TRBD1 for D (5 bases). The starting material was CD8+ T cells sorted from blood (inferred from file names), obtained from a patient given nivolumab and ipilimumab in sequence. The TCR originated in a human donor with melanoma. CDR3 amino acids: CASSSRDRITDTQYF. DNA of the CDR3: TGTGCCAGCAGTTCCAGGGATCGAATCACAGATACGCAGTATTTT.